This T cell receptor (beta chain) was recovered during a study of molecular identifiers for immune sequencing clone quantification. Study results and limitations: Underestimated sizes of highly expanded clones could result from identical TCR molecules that share a barcode. Reports indicate spiked Jurkat TCR RNA from one cell could be found among roughly 950,000 naive cells.

From about 19,000 to 1,100,000 sorted cells, naive CD8 libraries were generated with 10%, 30% or 50% RNA. Sorting selected naive CD8 T cells with a CD8+CD4-CCR7+CD45RA+ phenotype. This CDR3 spans 15 amino acids. V dropped 5 bases and J dropped 3 bases, with 14 bases sitting between them. For this clonotype: Its specificity is unknown.

MiXCR was run by TCRdb on the PCR reads, yielding one entry per CDR3 protein. The sample yields under 800,000 distinct CDR3 sequences, approximately 24% seen once. The sample taken for sequencing was naive CD8+ T cells from blood, with Jurkat cell RNA spiked in. Indicated subset: FACS-sorted CD8+CD4-CCR7+CD45RA+ naive T cells. The J gene is TRBJ1-5, the V gene TRBV12-3 or TRBV12-4; D is unclear. The origin of this receptor is a human donor in good health. Some libraries in this study had Jurkat cell RNA spiked in. The CDR3 coding sequence is TGTGCCAGCAGTCCAAGGGAGGTTGACAATCAGCCCCAGCATTTT. The encoded protein is CASSPREVDNQPQHF.